Listed here are 13 T cell receptor beta chains from one sample, sequenced in a study of CD4+ T cells in melanoma. The data were produced by immunoSEQ multiplex PCR, yet TCRdb's version contains in-frame clones alone and is incomplete. The sample comprises 20,000 to 25,000 clones, over 75% of which are singletons, and roughly a tenth rests with the top ten. These receptor sequences come from a human donor with melanoma.

This clone was counted only a few times. The chain carries TRBV11-2 and TRBJ2-4; D gene ambiguous. The CDR3 runs to 13 residues. Germline V gene sequence: CDR1 SGHAT, CDR2 FQNNGV. Trimming shortened V by 0 bases and J by 9 bases, and 9 bases separated the two germline ends. The CDR3 DNA follows: TGTGCCAGCAGCTTAGAGACAATCGGCATTCAGTACTTC. It translates to CASSLETIGIQYF.

This clone appeared a few times. The chain uses TRBV6-5 and TRBJ1-2; D gene unclear. Deletions cut 0 bases from V and 8 bases from J, with 7 bases between. CDR3 length: 12 amino acids. Germline CDR1 is MNHEY and CDR2 is SVGAGI. The CDR3 DNA sequence: TGTGCCAGCAGTTACTCCGGTTACGGCTACACCTTC. Translating gives CASSYSGYGYTF.

The CDR3 sequence is CASSADTSYNEQFF. CDR3 bases: TGTGCCAGCAGTGCGGACACTTCCTACAATGAGCAGTTCTTC. The chain employs TRBV2 and TRBJ2-1; perhaps TRBD1 as D (5 bases). Germline-derived CDR1 and CDR2 are SNHLY and FYNNEI. The CDR3 runs to 14 residues. V lost 4 bases and J lost 1, with 8 bases in between. The full variable domain, completed using reference TRBV2 and TRBJ2-1, is EPEVTQTPSHQVTQMGQEVILRCVPISNHLYFYWYRQILGQKVEFLVSFYNNEISEKSEIFDDQFSVERPDGSNFTLKIRSTKLEDSAMYFCASSADTSYNEQFFGPGTRLTVL.

The chain has TRBV7-8 and TRBJ1-1; the D gene is possibly TRBD1 (6 bases). V shed 2 bases and J shed 4 bases, with 14 bases lying between them. The CDR3 extends over 15 amino acids. In germline, CDR1 is SGHVS, CDR2 FQNEAQ. The CDR3 DNA sequence: TGTGCCAGCAGCTTAAAAACAGGGTCGACCACTGAAGCTTTCTTT. This translates into CASSLKTGSTTEAFF.

The chain is built from TRBV7-2 and TRBJ2-7; D remains unclear. V was shortened by 1 base and J by 9 bases, with 13 bases between the two germline ends. This CDR3 has 13 amino acids. Per the germline V gene, CDR1 is SGHTA and CDR2 is FQGNSA. CDR3: CASSLGSTTSQYF. CDR3 DNA sequence: TGTGCCAGCAGCTTAGGGTCGACAACATCGCAGTACTTC.

V gene TRBV21-1 combines with J gene TRBJ2-3; the table's D gene call, TRBD2, was not cross checked with the DNA. TRBV21-1 represents a pseudogene. The CDR3 is made up of 17 amino acids. The CDR3 nucleotides are TGTGCCAGCAGGCCTGGTAGGCTAGCGGGGTCTACAGATACGCAGTATTTT. Translation: CASRPGRLAGSTDTQYF.

The V and J genes are TRBV7-9 and TRBJ1-4; no firm D call. The CDR3 length is 13 residues. V was pared by 6 bases and J by 8 bases, with 13 bases between. The germline gives CDR1 SEHNR, CDR2 FQNEAQ (reference sequence). The CDR3: CASSSRRGEKLFF. DNA of the CDR3: TGTGCCAGCAGTAGCCGTCGTGGCGAAAAACTGTTTTTT.

V and J are TRBV9 and TRBJ1-2; D is undetermined. The CDR3 has 15 amino acids. Germline values: CDR1 SGDLS, CDR2 YYNGEE. Between the trimmed V and J ends, which lost 0 bases and 0 bases, there was a span of 9 bases. The DNA of the CDR3 is TGTGCCAGCAGCGTAGGGAACGTAGCTAACTATGGCTACACCTTC. Amino acid sequence: CASSVGNVANYGYTF.

CDR3 nucleotides: TGTGCCAGCAGTTACAAGGCAGGTTTCAACTATGGCTACACCTTC. This gives the protein CASSYKAGFNYGYTF. The rearrangement joins TRBV6-5 to TRBJ1-2, with D unresolved. Germline lookup yields CDR1 MNHEY and CDR2 SVGAGI. The CDR3 sequence is 15 residues long. V was clipped by 2 bases and J by 2 bases, with 12 bases between them.

This clone was detected only a few times. V and J are TRBV30 and TRBJ1-2; 8 bases agree with TRBD1. The length of the CDR3 is 15 residues. The germline gives CDR1 GTSNPN, CDR2 SVGIG (reference sequence). The ends lost 2 bases at V and 4 bases at J; junction bases unmatched: 9. CDR3 DNA sequence: TGTGCCTGGAGTCCCTTGACAGGGGTCTTCTATGGCTACACCTTC. Translated: CAWSPLTGVFYGYTF.

This sequence joins TRBV18 and TRBJ1-3; a possible D gene is TRBD1 (6 bases). V lost 3 bases and J 7 bases, leaving 25 bases between the germline ends. Germline assignment: CDR1 KGHSH and CDR2 LQKENI. This CDR3 has 18 amino acids. CDR3 sequence (DNA): TGTGCCAGCTCACCTACACCCCCTTTTCAGGGGAGGTTCAACACCATATATTTT. Encoded protein: CASSPTPPFQGRFNTIYF.

The CDR3 nucleotides are TGTGCCAGCAGGTCGACCTACCAAGAGACCCAGTACTTC. It yields the protein CASRSTYQETQYF. The chain is built from TRBV2 and TRBJ2-5, with D unresolved. This CDR3 contains 13 residues. The V end lost 6 bases, the J end lost 0 bases, and 8 bases lay between the germline ends. Germline CDR1 and CDR2: SNHLY and FYNNEI. Looking up the rest from reference TRBV2 and TRBJ2-5 gives the full variable domain: EPEVTQTPSHQVTQMGQEVILRCVPISNHLYFYWYRQILGQKVEFLVSFYNNEISEKSEIFDDQFSVERPDGSNFTLKIRSTKLEDSAMYFCASRSTYQETQYFGPGTRLLVL.

The chain joins TRBV19 to TRBJ1-5; D ambiguous. V was clipped by 3 bases and J by 5 bases, with 11 bases between them. Germline assignment: CDR1 LNHDA and CDR2 SQIVND (reference sequence). The CDR3 runs to 14 residues. The CDR3 loop reads CASSIRGNDQPQHF. DNA for the CDR3: TGTGCCAGTAGTATCCGGGGTAACGATCAGCCCCAGCATTTT.